This T cell receptor (beta chain) was observed in a study of post-analysis software for immune sequencing data. Study-level background: Secondary progressive, relapsing-remitting and progressive-relapsing multiple sclerosis were among the included disease courses. Whole-study results and caveats: People with multiple sclerosis had a significantly lower normalized Chao1 diversity than controls did. Among 4 or 5 TRBV segments more frequent in patients than controls were TRBV5-6, TRBV5-1 and TRBV20-1. Samples from a shared batch, those prepared together, strongly co-clustered by F measure.

Germline V lookup: CDR1 DFQATT, CDR2 SNEGSKA (reference sequence). V dropped 1 base and J dropped 10 bases, with 9 bases sitting between them. CDR3 length: 11 residues. Points on this clonotype: Its antigen is unidentified.

Unique molecular identifiers were present in the TCR beta cDNA libraries. Yield was 500,000 or so cDNA molecules from roughly 0.93 to 9.6 million T cells. TCRdb called the PCR reads again in MiXCR, with one record for every CDR3 protein. Of about 820,000 distinct CDR3 sequences listed, about 57% are singletons. Sequences were obtained from blood. The chain joins TRBV20-1 to TRBJ2-3; D unclear. This clonotype was obtained from a girl aged 5-17 years with multiple sclerosis. CDR3 in DNA: TGCAGTGCTAGAGTCCTCATGGCGCAGTATTTT. Its translation is CSARVLMAQYF.